This TCR beta chain was recorded in a study of CD8 T cells in ankylosing spondylitis. V shed 3 bases, J shed 1 base, and the junction held 6 bases outside the gene matches. Per the germline V gene, CDR1 is KGHSH and CDR2 is LQKENI. This CDR3 has 17 amino acids. This clonotype was picked up many times. The TCR beta libraries were generated through quantitative 5'-RACE incorporating molecular barcodes. In TCRdb, the 5' RACE reads were re-called with MiXCR into one record per CDR3 protein. This table has a few hundred thousand distinct CDR3 sequences, under 14% appearing once. The receptor was derived from a female donor with ankylosing spondylitis or in good health (not recorded which). Specimen: blood, either unsorted or a sorted T cell fraction (not recorded which). The rearrangement links TRBV18 to TRBJ2-2, with 9 bases fitting TRBD2. The CDR3 loop reads CASSPTRLAENTGELFF. Written as DNA, the CDR3 is TGTGCCAGCTCACCGACACGACTAGCGGAGAACACCGGGGAGCTGTTTTTT.